This TCR beta chain comes out of a study of T cells in Graves' hyperthyroidism and ophthalmopathy. From RNA transcripts, TCR beta CDR3 regions were amplified. Using the HTBI primer set, a first-round RT-PCR was run on the TCR CDR3. TCRdb called the multiplex PCR reads again in MiXCR, with one record for every CDR3 protein. This sample has fewer than 550,000 distinct CDR3 sequences; 15% to 18% occur once, and the top ten carry 7.7%. This clonotype was detected many times. CDR1 and CDR2 from the germline V gene are SGHRS and YFSETQ. V shed 0 bases, J shed 2 bases, and the junction held 2 bases outside the gene matches. The CDR3 contains 17 residues. Patients were aged 18 to 65, had disease duration under 2 months, and had newly diagnosed hyperthyroidism.

The TCR comes from a woman younger than 35 with Graves' hyperthyroidism. The J gene is TRBJ2-1, the V gene TRBV5-1; 13 bases are shared with TRBD2. The material sequenced was blood. CDR3 nucleotide sequence: TGCGCCAGCAGCTTGGGGACTAGCGGGAGCCCCTACAATGAGCAGTTCTTC. Amino acids: CASSLGTSGSPYNEQFF.